This paragraph reports one T cell receptor beta chain. The antigen is not known. Patients with autoimmune history or systemic immunosuppression were excluded. V lost 2 bases to trimming and J lost 7 bases; unmatched junction nucleotides: 3. Germline V lookup: CDR1 MNHNS, CDR2 SASEGT. The CDR3 has 13 amino acids. This sample stems from a study of OX40 agonist ivuxolimab in advanced cancers. About the study: Ivuxolimab, an antibody that agonizes OX40 (CD134), was administered to the patients. Study outcomes and limitations: The study did not work out the antigen specificity of the expanded peripheral T cells.

The repertoire was sequenced with immunoSEQ multiplex PCR; TCRdb's copy has only in-frame clones and lacks some. The repertoire holds around 100,000 clones, with around nine tenths as singletons. This rearrangement joins TRBV6-1 to TRBJ1-2, with 8 positions matching TRBD1. Material: CD4+ or CD8+ T cells sorted from blood, obtained in a trial of the OX40 agonist ivuxolimab. The source is an adult with an advanced solid tumor such as melanoma, head and neck, liver or kidney cancer. In DNA form, the CDR3 reads TGTGCCAGCAGTGAACAGGGGGCTCGTGGCTACACCTTC. Translated: CASSEQGARGYTF.